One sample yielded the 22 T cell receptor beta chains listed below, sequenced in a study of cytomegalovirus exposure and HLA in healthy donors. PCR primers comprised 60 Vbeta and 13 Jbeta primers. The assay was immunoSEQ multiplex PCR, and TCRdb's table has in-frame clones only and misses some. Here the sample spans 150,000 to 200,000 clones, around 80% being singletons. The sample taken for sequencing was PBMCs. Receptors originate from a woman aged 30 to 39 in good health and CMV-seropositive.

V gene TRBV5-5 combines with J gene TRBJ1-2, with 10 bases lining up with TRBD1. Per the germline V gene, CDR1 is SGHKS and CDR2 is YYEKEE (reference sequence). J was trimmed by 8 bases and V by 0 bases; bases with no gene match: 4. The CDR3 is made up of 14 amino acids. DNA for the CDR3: TGTGCCAGCAGCTTGGCCGACAGGGGGCAAGGCTACACCTTC. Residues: CASSLADRGQGYTF.

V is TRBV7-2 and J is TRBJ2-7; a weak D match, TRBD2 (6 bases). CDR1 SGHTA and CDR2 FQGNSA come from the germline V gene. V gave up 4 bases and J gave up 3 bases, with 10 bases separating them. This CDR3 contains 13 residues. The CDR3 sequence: CASSSEGIYEQYF. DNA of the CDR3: TGTGCCAGCAGCTCGGAGGGGATCTACGAGCAGTACTTC.

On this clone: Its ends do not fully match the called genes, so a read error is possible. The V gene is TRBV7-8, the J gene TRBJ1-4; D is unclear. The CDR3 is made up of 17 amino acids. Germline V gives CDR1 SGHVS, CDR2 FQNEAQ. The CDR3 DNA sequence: TGTGCCAGCAGCTCCCGCTGGGCTGGTGTAACTAGTGAAAAACTGTTTTTT. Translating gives CASSSRWAGVTSEKLFF. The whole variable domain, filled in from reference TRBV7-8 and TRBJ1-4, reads GAGVSQSPRYKVAKRGQDVALRCDPISGHVSLFWYQQALGQGPEFLTYFQNEAQLDKSGLPSDRFFAERPEGSVSTLKIQRTQQEDSAVYLCASSSRWAGVTSEKLFFGSGTQLSVL.

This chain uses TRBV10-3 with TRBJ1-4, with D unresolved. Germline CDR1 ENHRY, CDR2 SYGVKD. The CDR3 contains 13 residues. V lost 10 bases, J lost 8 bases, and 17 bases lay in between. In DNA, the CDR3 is TGTGCCACCCGACCCTCCGAGGGAGAAAAACTGTTTTTT. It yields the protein CATRPSEGEKLFF.

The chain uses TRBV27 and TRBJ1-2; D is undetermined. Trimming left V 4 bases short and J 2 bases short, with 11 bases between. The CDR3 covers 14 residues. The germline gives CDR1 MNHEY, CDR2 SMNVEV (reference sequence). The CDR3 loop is CASSSFRGNYGYTF. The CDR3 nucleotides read TGTGCCAGCAGTTCCTTCAGAGGGAACTATGGCTACACCTTC.

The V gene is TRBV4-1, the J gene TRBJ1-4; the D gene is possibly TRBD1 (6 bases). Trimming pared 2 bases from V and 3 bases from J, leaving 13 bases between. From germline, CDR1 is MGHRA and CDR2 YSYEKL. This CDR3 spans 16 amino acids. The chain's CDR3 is CASSQPPGTPNEKLFF. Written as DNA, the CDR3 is TGCGCCAGCAGCCAACCCCCCGGGACACCTAATGAAAAACTGTTTTTT.

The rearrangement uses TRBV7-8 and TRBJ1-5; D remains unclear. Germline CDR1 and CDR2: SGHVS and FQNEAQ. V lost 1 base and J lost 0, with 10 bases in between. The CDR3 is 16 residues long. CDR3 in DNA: TGTGCCAGCAGCTTAGGAGGAGGGTATAGCAATCAGCCCCAGCATTTT. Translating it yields CASSLGGGYSNQPQHF. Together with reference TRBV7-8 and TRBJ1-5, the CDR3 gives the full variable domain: GAGVSQSPRYKVAKRGQDVALRCDPISGHVSLFWYQQALGQGPEFLTYFQNEAQLDKSGLPSDRFFAERPEGSVSTLKIQRTQQEDSAVYLCASSLGGGYSNQPQHFGDGTRLSIL.

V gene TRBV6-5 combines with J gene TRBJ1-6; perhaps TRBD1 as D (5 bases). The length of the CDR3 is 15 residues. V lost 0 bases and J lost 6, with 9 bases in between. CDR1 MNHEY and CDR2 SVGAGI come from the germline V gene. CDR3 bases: TGTGCCAGCAGTTACTCGGCAAGGGGTAATTCACCCCTCCACTTT. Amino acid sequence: CASSYSARGNSPLHF.

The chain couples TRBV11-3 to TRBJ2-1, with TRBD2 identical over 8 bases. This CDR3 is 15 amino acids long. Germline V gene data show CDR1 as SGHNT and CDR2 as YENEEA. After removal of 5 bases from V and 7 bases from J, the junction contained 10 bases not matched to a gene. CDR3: CASSPLRGAGNEQFF. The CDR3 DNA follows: TGTGCCAGCAGCCCGCTGCGGGGGGCGGGTAATGAGCAGTTCTTC.

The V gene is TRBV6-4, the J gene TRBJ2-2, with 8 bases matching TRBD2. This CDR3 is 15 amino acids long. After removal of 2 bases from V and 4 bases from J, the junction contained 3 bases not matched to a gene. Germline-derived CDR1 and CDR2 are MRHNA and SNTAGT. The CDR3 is CASSDSGGITGELFF. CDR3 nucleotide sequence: TGTGCCAGCAGTGACAGCGGGGGCATCACCGGGGAGCTGTTTTTT.

The CDR3 sequence: CASSLGTGRGLEKLFF. CDR3 in DNA: TGCGCCAGCAGCTTGGGGACAGGGAGGGGACTTGAAAAACTGTTTTTT. The V gene is TRBV5-1, the J gene TRBJ1-4, with 8 bases fitting TRBD1. V was clipped by 0 bases and J by 7 bases; unmatched bases: 8. The CDR3 runs 16 residues. In germline, CDR1 is SGHRS, CDR2 YFSETQ. The entire variable domain, with the rest obtained from reference TRBV5-1 and TRBJ1-4, is as follows: KAGVTQTPRYLIKTRGQQVTLSCSPISGHRSVSWYQQTPGQGLQFLFEYFSETQRNKGNFPGRFSGRQFSNSRSEMNVSTLELGDSALYLCASSLGTGRGLEKLFFGSGTQLSVL.

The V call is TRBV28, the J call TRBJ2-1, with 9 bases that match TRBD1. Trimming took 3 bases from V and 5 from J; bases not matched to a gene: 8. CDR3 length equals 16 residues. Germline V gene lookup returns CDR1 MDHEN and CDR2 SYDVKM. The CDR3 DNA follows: TGTGCCAGCAGTTTCGTCTGGGGACAGGGAAACAATGAGCAGTTCTTC. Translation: CASSFVWGQGNNEQFF.

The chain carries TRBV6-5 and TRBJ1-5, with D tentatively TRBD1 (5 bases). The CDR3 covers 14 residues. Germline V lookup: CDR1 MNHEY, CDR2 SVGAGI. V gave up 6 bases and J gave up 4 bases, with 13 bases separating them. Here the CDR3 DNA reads TGTGCCAGCAGGGGGGGGTATACTAATCAGCCCCAGCATTTT. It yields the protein CASRGGYTNQPQHF.

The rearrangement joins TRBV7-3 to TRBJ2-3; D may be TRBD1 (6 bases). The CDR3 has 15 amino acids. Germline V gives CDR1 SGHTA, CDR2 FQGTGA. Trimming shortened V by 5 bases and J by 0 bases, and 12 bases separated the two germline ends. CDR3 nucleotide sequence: TGTGCCAGCAGCCGATTAAGGGGGAGCACAGATACGCAGTATTTT. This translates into CASSRLRGSTDTQYF.

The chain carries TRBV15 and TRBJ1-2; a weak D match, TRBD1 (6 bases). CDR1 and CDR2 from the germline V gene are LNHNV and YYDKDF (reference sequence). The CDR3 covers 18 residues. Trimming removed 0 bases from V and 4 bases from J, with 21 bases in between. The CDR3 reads CATSRDTGRGALFYGYTF. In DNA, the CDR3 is TGTGCCACCAGCAGAGACACGGGCCGGGGGGCCCTATTCTATGGCTACACCTTC. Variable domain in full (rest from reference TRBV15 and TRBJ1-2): DAMVIQNPRYQVTQFGKPVTLSCSQTLNHNVMYWYQQKSSQAPKLLFHYYDKDFNNEADTPDNFQSRRPNTSFCFLDIRSPGLGDTAMYLCATSRDTGRGALFYGYTFGSGTRLTVV.

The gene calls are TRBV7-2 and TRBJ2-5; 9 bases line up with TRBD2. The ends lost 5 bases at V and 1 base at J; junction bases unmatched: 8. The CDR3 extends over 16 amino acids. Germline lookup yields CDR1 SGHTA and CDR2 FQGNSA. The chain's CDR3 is CASSPLAGTTQETQYF. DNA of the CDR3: TGTGCCAGCAGCCCCCTAGCGGGGACGACCCAAGAGACCCAGTACTTC.

The chain's CDR3 is CASGLLAGGRYEQYF. CDR3 in DNA: TGTGCTAGTGGTTTACTAGCGGGGGGCCGGTACGAGCAGTACTTC. This chain joins TRBV12-5 and TRBJ2-7; 12 positions match TRBD2. The germline V gene has CDR1 LGHNT and CDR2 FRNRAP. The CDR3 is made up of 15 amino acids. Trimming cost V 3 bases and J 4 bases; bases outside gene matches: 4. The variable domain in full, with the rest retrieved from reference TRBV12-5 and TRBJ2-7, is DARVTQTPRHKVTEMGQEVTMRCQPILGHNTVFWYRQTMMQGLELLAYFRNRAPLDDSGMPKDRFSAEMPDATLATLKIQPSEPRDSAVYFCASGLLAGGRYEQYFGPGTRLTVT.

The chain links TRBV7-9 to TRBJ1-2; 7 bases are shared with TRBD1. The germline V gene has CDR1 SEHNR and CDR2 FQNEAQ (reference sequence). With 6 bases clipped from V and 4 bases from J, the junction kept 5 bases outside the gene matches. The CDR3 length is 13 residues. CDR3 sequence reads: CASRRGTAYGYTF. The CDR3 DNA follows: TGTGCCAGCAGACGCGGGACAGCCTATGGCTACACCTTC. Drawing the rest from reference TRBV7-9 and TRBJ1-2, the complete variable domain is DTGVSQNPRHKITKRGQNVTFRCDPISEHNRLYWYRQTLGQGPEFLTYFQNEAQLEKSRLLSDRFSAERPKGSFSTLEIQRTEQGDSAMYLCASRRGTAYGYTFGSGTRLTVV.

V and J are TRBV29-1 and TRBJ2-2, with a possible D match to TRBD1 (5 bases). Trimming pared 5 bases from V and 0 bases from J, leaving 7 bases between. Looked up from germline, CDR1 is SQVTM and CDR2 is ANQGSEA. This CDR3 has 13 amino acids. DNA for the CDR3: TGCAGCGTTCGACAGTCGAACACCGGGGAGCTGTTTTTT. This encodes CSVRQSNTGELFF.

This CDR3 reads CASSTTGGVTDTQYF. The CDR3 DNA sequence: TGTGCCAGTAGTACCACAGGGGGGGTGACAGATACGCAGTATTTT. The chain is built from TRBV19 and TRBJ2-3, with D maybe TRBD1 (8 bases). This CDR3 region has 15 residues. V was pared by 4 bases and J by 3 bases, with 14 bases between. Germline V gene lookup returns CDR1 LNHDA and CDR2 SQIVND (reference sequence).

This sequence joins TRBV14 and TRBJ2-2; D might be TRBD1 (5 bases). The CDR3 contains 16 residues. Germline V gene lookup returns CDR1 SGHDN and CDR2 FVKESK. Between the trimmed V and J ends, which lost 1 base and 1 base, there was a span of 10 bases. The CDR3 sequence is CASSQGQLVNTGELFF. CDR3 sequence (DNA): TGTGCCAGCAGCCAAGGACAGCTCGTGAACACCGGGGAGCTGTTTTTT.

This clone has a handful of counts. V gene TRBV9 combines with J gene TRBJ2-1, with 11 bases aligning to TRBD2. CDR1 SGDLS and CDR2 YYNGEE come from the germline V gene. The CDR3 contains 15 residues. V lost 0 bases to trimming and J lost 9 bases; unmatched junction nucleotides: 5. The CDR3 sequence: CASSVVAGGTGEQFF. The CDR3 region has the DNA TGTGCCAGCAGCGTAGTAGCGGGGGGGACAGGTGAGCAGTTCTTC.